This TCR beta chain was found in a study of T cells expressing NK-cell markers. About the research overall: The authors sequenced eight donors, of whom seven were HCMV-seropositive and one was seronegative. Study conclusions and caveats: These same clonotypes (in four donors) also led the CD3+CD56-NKG2C+ fraction. The HCMV specificity of the expanded NKG2C+ T cell clones stayed unresolved.

A note on this clonotype: Its cognate antigen is unknown.

With the 5' RACE reads reprocessed, TCRdb shows one record per CDR3 protein and no DNA. In total, the table holds about 430,000 distinct CDR3 sequences. The CDR3 spans 15 residues. Germline V gives CDR1 ENHRY, CDR2 SYGVKD. The source of this sequence is a woman aged 50 to 60 in good health. The sequencing sample was made of blood T cells: a sorted CD56 or NKG2C T cell subset, CD4+ or CD8+ T cells, or bulk PBMC T cells (not recorded which). The rearrangement links TRBV10-3 to TRBJ2-7; TCRdb's D gene call, TRBD1, goes unchecked for lack of DNA. CDR3 loop: CAISERGAKSYEQYF.